The 4 T cell receptor beta chains in this list originate from one sample, sequenced in a study of cytomegalovirus exposure and HLA in healthy donors. Primers for the PCR totalled 60 Vbeta and 13 Jbeta. TCRdb keeps only in-frame clones here, not all; method: immunoSEQ multiplex PCR. The sample has under 130,000 clones; more than 65% are singletons. The sequenced sample consisted of PBMCs. The receptors stem from a man aged 25 to 40 in good health and CMV-seronegative.

This clone was found a few times. The V call is TRBV13, the J call TRBJ1-3; D is uncertain. Germline V gene sequence: CDR1 PRHDT, CDR2 FYEKMQ (reference sequence). The CDR3 loop spans 12 amino acids. Trimming removed 2 bases from V and 4 bases from J, with 3 bases in between. The CDR3 coding sequence is TGTGCCAGCAGCTTACGGGGAAACACCATATATTTT. Its protein is CASSLRGNTIYF.

The genes are TRBV28 and TRBJ2-7; unclear D gene. Trimming removed 4 bases at V and 0 bases at J, with 4 bases between. The CDR3 extends over 12 amino acids. Germline V gives CDR1 MDHEN, CDR2 SYDVKM. The CDR3 protein is CASSSFSYEQYF. For the CDR3, the DNA is TGTGCCAGCAGTTCCTTCTCCTACGAGCAGTACTTC.

This clone was counted between two and nine times. The genes are TRBV7-8 and TRBJ1-6, with D possibly being TRBD1 (6 bases). The germline gives CDR1 SGHVS, CDR2 FQNEAQ. The CDR3 runs 14 residues. V lost 5 bases, J lost 6 bases, and 11 bases lay in between. In DNA, the CDR3 is TGTGCCAGCAGCCTCAGGGGTGGTAATTCACCCCTCCACTTT. Translation gives CASSLRGGNSPLHF.

This clone was picked up a small number of times. CDR3 protein: CASSGASADTQYF. For the CDR3, the DNA is TGTGCCAGCAGCGGGGCGTCGGCCGATACGCAGTATTTT. The chain carries TRBV7-3 and TRBJ2-3; TRBD1 might be the D (5 bases). The CDR3 is made up of 13 amino acids. The germline V and J ends were trimmed by 5 bases and 6 bases, with 12 bases remaining between them. Germline lookup yields CDR1 SGHTA and CDR2 FQGTGA.